These 30 T cell receptor beta chains came from one sample sequenced in a study of T cells in Graves' hyperthyroidism and ophthalmopathy. Regions amplified from RNA transcripts were the TCR beta CDR3 regions. First-round RT-PCR targeting the TCR CDR3 was performed with the HTBI primer set. TCRdb passed the multiplex PCR reads through MiXCR, listing each CDR3 protein once. Seen here are approximately 380,000 distinct CDR3 sequences, about a fifth observed once, and the top ten hold about 3.7%. Source material: blood. The receptors derive from a woman between 18 and 29 years old with Graves' hyperthyroidism.

This clonotype was counted at least ten times. The chain combines TRBV6-1 with TRBJ1-2; D not resolved. The CDR3 covers 11 residues. Germline V gene data show CDR1 as MNHNS and CDR2 as SASEGT. V was trimmed by 7 bases and J by 2 bases, leaving 5 bases between them. The CDR3 protein is CASMGNYGYTF. The CDR3 region has the DNA TGTGCCAGCATGGGGAACTATGGCTACACCTTC.

This CDR3 reads CASSSPGQGVYEQFF. The CDR3 nucleotides read TGTGCCAGCAGCTCGCCGGGACAGGGGGTGTATGAGCAGTTCTTC. The chain employs TRBV7-8 and TRBJ2-1; 11 positions agree with TRBD1. CDR1 is SGHVS and CDR2 is FQNEAQ in the germline V gene. V shed 4 bases and J 8 bases; nucleotides not matched to a gene: 7. The CDR3 spans 15 residues.

Many counts were recorded for this clonotype. The rearrangement uses TRBV13 and TRBJ1-3, with D uncertain. The CDR3 extends over 16 amino acids. Germline V CDR1 and CDR2: PRHDT, FYEKMQ (reference sequence). Trimming stripped 5 bases from V and 0 bases from J, with 14 bases between. In DNA, the CDR3 is TGTGCCAGCAGCCGGCGAGGGTGGGACTCTGGAAACACCATATATTTT. Amino acid sequence: CASSRRGWDSGNTIYF.

J is TRBJ1-5 and V is TRBV6-2 or TRBV6-3, with D possibly matching TRBD1 (5 bases). The germline V and J ends were trimmed by 6 bases and 6 bases, with 18 bases remaining between them. The CDR3 is 15 amino acids. From germline, CDR1 is MNHEY and CDR2 SVGEGT. CDR3: CASSYSGLGTQPQHF. CDR3 nucleotide sequence: TGTGCCAGCAGCTATAGTGGGTTGGGGACTCAGCCCCAGCATTTT.

In its sample, this clonotype was seen a few times. A much larger clone differs by one base, so this may be a read error. The chain recombines TRBV7-3 with TRBJ1-1; 8 nucleotides agree with TRBD1. The germline gives CDR1 SGHTA, CDR2 FQGTGA. The CDR3 has 14 residues. The CDR3 loop is CASSSGTGVTEACF. The CDR3 DNA follows: TGTGCCAGCAGCTCCGGGACAGGTGTCACTGAAGCTTGCTTT.

This clonotype was recorded many times. This chain links TRBV10-1 with TRBJ1-1; D is uncertain. This CDR3 region has 14 residues. V was trimmed by 3 bases and J by 6 bases, leaving 14 bases between them. CDR1 and CDR2 (germline): WNHNN, SYGVQD (reference sequence). The CDR3 region is CASSESAGRAEAFF. The CDR3 DNA reads TGCGCCAGCAGTGAAAGCGCCGGGCGGGCTGAAGCTTTCTTT.

The chain combines TRBV28 with TRBJ1-2, with D hard to call. Trimming took off 10 bases at V and 6 bases at J, with 15 bases between the two ends. The CDR3 totals 12 residues. CDR1 is MDHEN, CDR2 SYDVKM, per germline. This chain's CDR3 is CATTLGRDGYTF. The CDR3 DNA sequence: TGTGCCACCACCCTTGGGAGGGATGGCTACACCTTC.

This clonotype was seen many times. This chain links TRBV18 with TRBJ2-5, with D tentatively TRBD1 (6 bases). The CDR3 totals 13 residues. Germline CDR1 KGHSH, CDR2 LQKENI. Trimming shortened V by 5 bases and J by 0 bases, and 7 bases separated the two germline ends. In DNA form, the CDR3 reads TGTGCCAGCTCAGGACAGTACCAAGAGACCCAGTACTTC. Its protein is CASSGQYQETQYF. The whole variable domain, filled in from reference TRBV18 and TRBJ2-5, reads NAGVMQNPRHLVRRRGQEARLRCSPMKGHSHVYWYRQLPEEGLKFMVYLQKENIIDESGMPKERFSAEFPKEGPSILRIQQVVRGDSAAYFCASSGQYQETQYFGPGTRLLVL.

Worth noting for this clonotype: Possible read error: a much larger clone is one base away. J is TRBJ2-2 and V is TRBV24-1; TRBD1 matches 7 bases. Germline CDR1 KGHDR, CDR2 SFDVKD. The CDR3 runs 14 residues. CDR3 region: CATSSTGPTGELCF. Written as DNA, the CDR3 is TGTGCCACCTCCTCGACAGGGCCCACCGGGGAGCTGTGTTTT.

The chain has TRBV5-1 and TRBJ2-3; 14 bases are a match to TRBD2. The J segment lost 6 bases and the V segment lost 3 bases, leaving 9 bases of the junction unmatched. The V gene's germline CDR1 is SGHRS and CDR2 YFSETQ. The CDR3 consists of 17 residues. DNA for the CDR3: TGCGCCAGCAGCTCCTTGGGACTAGCGGGGGTGAGGGATACGCAGTATTTT. It translates to CASSSLGLAGVRDTQYF.

There are many counts of this clonotype. The chain joins TRBV6-1 to TRBJ2-5; D is possibly TRBD1 or TRBD2 (5 bases each). V lost 1 base and J lost 5, with 11 bases in between. Germline CDR1 is MNHNS and CDR2 is SASEGT. The CDR3 is 14 amino acids. The CDR3 loop is CASSEGEGYETQYF. In DNA, the CDR3 is TGTGCCAGCAGTGAAGGTGAGGGGTACGAGACCCAGTACTTC.

This clonotype has only one observation. This rearrangement joins TRBV6-1 to TRBJ2-5; tentative D call: TRBD2 (6 bases). The CDR3 loop spans 15 amino acids. The ends were cut back, 6 bases at V and 5 bases at J, with 19 bases in the middle. Germline V gene data show CDR1 as MNHNS and CDR2 as SASEGT. The CDR3 coding sequence is TGTGCCAGCAGGGTGACTCCTAGGCGGGGTGAGACCCAGTACTTC. This translates into CASRVTPRRGETQYF.

This clonotype was detected only a few times. This chain joins TRBV28 and TRBJ1-5; unclear D gene. CDR3 length: 13 amino acids. Germline lookup yields CDR1 MDHEN and CDR2 SYDVKM. V dropped 8 bases and J dropped 0 bases, with 8 bases sitting between them. DNA of the CDR3: TGTGCCAGCGCGCTAGATAGCAATCAGCCCCAGCATTTT. Encoded protein: CASALDSNQPQHF.

Ten or more counts support this clonotype. V gene TRBV6-1 combines with J gene TRBJ1-2; D unresolved. CDR1 MNHNS and CDR2 SASEGT come from the germline V gene. The CDR3 has 15 amino acids. V lost 6 bases to trimming and J lost 5 bases, with 19 bases between them. The CDR3 protein is CASREETPAIYGYTF. The CDR3, as DNA: TGTGCCAGCAGGGAGGAGACGCCCGCAATATATGGCTACACCTTC.

This clonotype was seen only a few times. V is TRBV6-1 and J is TRBJ2-5; 10 nucleotides line up with TRBD2. From germline, CDR1 is MNHNS and CDR2 SASEGT. J was trimmed by 5 bases and V by 8 bases; bases with no gene match: 14. The length of the CDR3 is 16 residues. The DNA for the CDR3 is TGTGCCAGCCTCCACTACGGGACTAGCGATATGGAGACCCAGTACTTC. Translation gives CASLHYGTSDMETQYF.

This clonotype was observed many times. This chain uses TRBV6-2 or TRBV6-3 with TRBJ1-1; 8 bases are shared with TRBD1. The ends lost 6 bases at V and 11 bases at J; junction bases unmatched: 11. The germline V gene has CDR1 MNHEY and CDR2 SVGEGT. CDR3 length equals 13 residues. As DNA, the CDR3 is TGTGCCAGCAGGAGGACAGGGAGCGACCGGGCTTTCTTT. It is translated as CASRRTGSDRAFF.

This clonotype was counted ten times or more. V usage is TRBV12-3 or TRBV12-4 and J usage is TRBJ2-6, with 9 bases matching TRBD1. V lost 8 bases to trimming and J lost 0 bases; unmatched junction nucleotides: 11. The CDR3 totals 18 residues. This CDR3 reads CASGGVGTGRSGANVLTF. Here the CDR3 DNA reads TGTGCCAGCGGTGGCGTCGGGACAGGGCGCTCTGGGGCCAACGTCCTGACTTTC.

The sample holds a few counts of this clonotype. Being one base from a much bigger clone, this may be a read error. The chain couples TRBV5-4 to TRBJ2-2; tentatively, D is TRBD2 (5 bases). The germline V gene has CDR1 SGHNT and CDR2 YYREEE (reference sequence). The CDR3 loop spans 17 amino acids. For the CDR3, the DNA is TGTGCCAGCAGCTTGTATTGGGGATCGAGCCGATCCGGGGAGCTGTGTTTT. The encoded protein is CASSLYWGSSRSGELCF.

This clonotype was recorded at least ten times. This sequence joins TRBV12-3 or TRBV12-4 and TRBJ2-7, with D unclear. The CDR3 totals 13 residues. V lost 1 base to trimming and J lost 3 bases, with 7 bases between them. The CDR3: CASSLGLSYEQYF. CDR3 DNA: TGTGCCAGCAGTTTAGGGCTTAGCTACGAGCAGTACTTC.

The V gene is TRBV24-1, the J gene TRBJ1-2; D unresolved. Germline assignment: CDR1 KGHDR and CDR2 SFDVKD. With 4 bases removed from V and 6 bases from J, the gap between germline ends came to 11 bases. The CDR3 is 13 residues long. The CDR3 loop is CATSETDGDGYTF. The CDR3 DNA is TGTGCCACCAGTGAAACAGATGGTGATGGCTACACCTTC.

This clonotype was recorded at least ten times. This chain links TRBV6-2 or TRBV6-3 with TRBJ2-1; tentative D call: TRBD2 (6 bases). The germline V gene encodes CDR1 MNHEY and CDR2 SVGEGT. There are 13 residues in the CDR3. With 2 bases removed from V and 7 bases from J, the gap between germline ends came to 9 bases. The CDR3 DNA reads TGTGCCAGCAGTTACAGGGAGGTGAATGAGCAGTTCTTC. Protein: CASSYREVNEQFF.

This clonotype was seen at least ten times. This chain uses TRBV18 with TRBJ2-7; D is unclear. The germline CDR1 and CDR2 sequences are KGHSH and LQKENI. The CDR3 has 17 amino acids. The V gene lost 1 base and the J gene lost 6 bases, with 22 bases spanning the gap. The CDR3 sequence is CASSPHFFRPRVFEQYF. DNA for the CDR3: TGTGCCAGCTCACCACATTTTTTCCGGCCCAGAGTCTTCGAGCAGTACTTC.

This clonotype came up many times. The chain combines TRBV2 with TRBJ1-1, with D possibly matching TRBD1 (5 bases). Germline CDR1 reads SNHLY; CDR2 reads FYNNEI. The V end lost 8 bases, the J end lost 6 bases, and 16 bases lay between the germline ends. There are 13 residues in the CDR3. The CDR3 DNA sequence: TGTGCCAGCTCGGGTCGTTGGGGGTCTGAAGCTTTCTTT. This encodes CASSGRWGSEAFF.

In this sample, this clonotype turned up many times. The V and J genes are TRBV11-3 and TRBJ1-3, with D perhaps matching TRBD1 (5 bases). In germline, CDR1 is SGHNT, CDR2 YENEEA. Trimming took 3 bases from V and 6 from J, leaving 9 bases between them. This CDR3 is 13 amino acids long. The CDR3 coding sequence is TGTGCCAGCAGCTTGGGGGTTGAAAACACCATATATTTT. Encoded protein: CASSLGVENTIYF.

This sequence joins TRBV6-5 and TRBJ2-7; D remains unclear. The CDR3 loop spans 14 amino acids. CDR1 is MNHEY, CDR2 SVGAGI, per germline. Between the trimmed V and J ends, which lost 5 bases and 0 bases, there was a span of 11 bases. For the CDR3, the DNA is TGTGCCAGCAGTCGCTCGGGCATCTCCTACGAGCAGTACTTC. Translating it yields CASSRSGISYEQYF.

This clonotype appeared many times. The J gene is TRBJ2-5, the V gene TRBV6-5; TRBD2 matches 8 bases. With 3 bases clipped from V and 4 bases from J, the junction kept 10 bases outside the gene matches. The CDR3 loop spans 16 amino acids. CDR1 is MNHEY, CDR2 SVGAGI, per germline. CDR3 in amino acids: CASSYTGGPRSETQYF. In nucleotides, the CDR3 is TGTGCCAGCAGTTATACGGGGGGGCCTCGGTCAGAGACCCAGTACTTC.

The sample holds many counts of this clonotype. The gene calls are TRBV6-1 and TRBJ2-5, with D perhaps matching TRBD1 or TRBD2 (5 bases each). This CDR3 is built from 13 residues. Germline-derived CDR1 and CDR2 are MNHNS and SASEGT. With 5 bases removed from V and 5 bases from J, the gap between germline ends came to 12 bases. CDR3 region: CASSRQRTETQYF. In DNA form, the CDR3 reads TGTGCCAGCAGTAGACAGCGGACCGAGACCCAGTACTTC.

This clonotype was detected many times. This chain uses TRBV6-1 with TRBJ2-7; the match to TRBD1 covers 11 bases. The junction had 10 bases not matched to a gene; V was cut back by 8 bases and J by 4 bases. CDR3 size: 15 residues. Germline CDR1 and CDR2: MNHNS and SASEGT. As DNA, the CDR3 is TGTGCCAGCGGCGGGGACAGGGGGGAACTATACGAGCAGTACTTC. Translated, it gives CASGGDRGELYEQYF.

This clonotype was seen a handful of times. V is TRBV7-4 and J is TRBJ1-5; tentative D call: TRBD1 (5 bases). Trimming pared 6 bases from V and 2 bases from J, leaving 17 bases between. Germline-derived CDR1 and CDR2 are SGHVT and SQSDAQ. CDR3 length: 16 amino acids. Written as DNA, the CDR3 is TGTGCCAGCAGACCCCCAGAAGGGGCAGGCAATCAGCCCCAGCATTTT. This codes for CASRPPEGAGNQPQHF.

This clonotype was observed many times. The chain combines TRBV15 with TRBJ1-5; D is perhaps TRBD1 (6 bases). CDR1 and CDR2 from the germline V gene are LNHNV and YYDKDF (reference sequence). The V end was cut by 1 base, the J end by 1 base, with 11 bases between. This CDR3 has 16 amino acids. Here the CDR3 reads CATSRGSRGSNQPQHF. Written as DNA, the CDR3 is TGTGCCACCAGCAGAGGTAGCAGGGGAAGCAATCAGCCCCAGCATTTT.